This T cell receptor beta chain was sequenced during a study of vaccination effects on CD4 cells after COVID-19 (dated by TCRdb to 2022 to 2024). Context from the whole study: Participants received two doses of either the BNT162b2 or the mRNA-1273 mRNA SARS-CoV-2 vaccine. SARS-CoV-2 spike-specific CD4+ TCR repertoires from before and after mRNA vaccination were compared in COVID-19 convalescent patients and in infection-naive vaccine recipients. Cultures from other donors in the study were sequenced using the Oncomine TCR Beta short-read assay on an Illumina iSeq 100. The full study included roughly 11 COVID-19 convalescent patients and several SARS-CoV-2-naive healthy vaccine recipients. Pre-vaccine samples were collected from two convalescent patients 16 days and one week before the first dose, corresponding to 142 and 148 days after COVID-19 diagnosis. The full study reports these points: For convalescent patients, new clones induced by the vaccine made up most of the post-vaccine spike-reactive repertoire, and these new clones were largely distinct from the clones induced by infection. Limitations of the study were the small number of convalescent patients and the absence of early post-infection timepoints. Both infection-induced and vaccine-induced clones contracted markedly at late post-vaccination timepoints, which is consistent with waning T cell responses.

In the ViraFEST assay, PBMC were stimulated with viral peptide pools, and TCR sequencing was then used to find antigen-specific CD4+ T cell clonotypes based on their expansion. After less than eleven days of culture, CD4+ T cells were isolated with the EasySep CD4+ T cell isolation kit. Convalescent patients had PCR-confirmed SARS-CoV-2 infection between March and December 2020, before Alpha, Beta and Delta variants emerged in the United States. A few million PBMC per well were cultured with about 9.6 ug/ml peptides in IMDM containing 5% human AB serum, approximately 9.9 IU/ml IL-2 and gentamicin. For the negative control culture condition, an HIV-1 Nef peptide pool was used. On days 3 and 7, half of the culture medium was replaced with fresh IL-2-containing medium. Unless otherwise noted, each peptide stimulation condition was cultured in triplicate wells. Using Ficoll-Paque Plus gradient centrifugation, PBMC were separated from whole blood and then either used fresh or cryopreserved at -140C. Genomic DNA was extracted from cultured CD4+ T cells with the QIAamp micro DNA kit.

This clone appeared a few times. Its target antigen remains unknown. Base qualities are not recorded, but no much larger clone differs from it by a single base. The V and J ends are trimmed by 0 bases and 1 base, leaving 0 bases between them. Via the germline V gene (reference sequence), CDR1 is LNHNV and CDR2 YYDKDF. CDR3 length: 12 amino acids, cysteine to phenylalanine. Only the CDR3 DNA stays, 36 bases, in frame from base 1. Library construction relied on the immunoSEQ multiplex PCR assay. DNA from the cultured and isolated CD4+ T cells underwent TCR beta CDR3 sequencing. Per the original workflow: The analysis removed non-productive TCR sequences, trimmed reads to the CDR3 region, and retained only CDR3s that were 7 or more amino acids long. Antigen-specific clonotypes were identified with the MANAFEST web app by comparing expansion in peptide wells against reference cultures. For clones to be considered positive, expansion at FDR<0.05 versus reference and all other wells, an odds ratio above 5, and a frequency above 0.1% in two replicate wells were required. A clonotype was defined as cross-reactive if the clonotype was significantly expanded both in SARS-CoV-2 spike wells and in at least one common cold coronavirus spike condition. CDR3 similarity was assessed by Levenshtein distance using the stringdist R package, and unrooted trees were constructed with ape in R 3.6.1. Entries here come from immuneACCESS through TCRdb and include only in-frame sequences with V and J called. Some clones fail to appear in such tables; in the studies checked, an unresolved V gene covers under half of the shortfall, and the cause of the remainder is unknown. Clone size and V and J calls were adopted from that table, with D and trimming inferred from the DNA. The sample has tens of thousands of clones on record, about 77% of them singletons. The ten top clones hold roughly 6% of the sample.

This receptor was taken from a human donor who had a prior SARS-CoV-2 infection. Specimen: CD4+ T cells from PBMCs cultured with HIV peptides, collected before COVID-19 vaccination. The cell subset or site label, as the study defines it: HIV-1 Nef peptide pool negative control/reference culture. Rearrangement joined TRBV15 to TRBJ1-2, with no confident D gene call. The DNA reads TGTGCCACCAGCAGAGATAACTATGGCTACACCTTC. Translated, it gives CATSRDNYGYTF.